The clone carrying this T cell receptor (beta chain) was observed once. The target antigen is unknown. The data stem from a study of cytomegalovirus exposure and HLA in healthy donors. Study details: Unique TCRs from HLA-typed donors, 70 million to 100 million of them, were held in an early data release.

13 Jbeta primers and 60 Vbeta primers were used for the PCR. Profiled with immunoSEQ multiplex PCR; TCRdb holds only in-frame clones, not every one. Among about 120,000 clones listed, over 70% were seen once. CDR3 length: 14 amino acids. Study-wide findings and caveats: A previous analysis found most TCR beta V segments productive roughly 87% or roughly 30% of the time.

The rearrangement joins TRBV7-5 to TRBJ1-1. TRBV7-5 is a pseudogene locus. The clonotype comes from a woman aged 40-49 years in good health and CMV-seronegative. Sequencing was performed on PBMCs. The CDR3 loop reads CARSRMGGARRAFF. DNA of the CDR3: TGTGCCAGAAGCCGGATGGGAGGGGCTCGTAGGGCTTTCTTT.